The present T cell receptor (beta chain) was sequenced within a study of blood T cell repertoires in COVID-19. With 5 bases removed from V and 4 bases from J, the gap between germline ends came to 11 bases. The length of the CDR3 is 13 residues. Original processing notes: For nucleated cells, counts were estimated from reference gene primer amplification. Method: immunoSEQ multiplex PCR; TCRdb's copy keeps in-frame clones and lacks some. The V and J calls and clone size come from that table; D and trimming were worked out from the DNA. The sample has fewer than 150,000 clones; approximately 83% are singletons.

This sequence originates from a woman between 45 and 65 years old who had recovered from COVID-19. The V and J genes are TRBV12-3 or TRBV12-4 and TRBJ2-5; D ambiguous. Sequenced material: peripheral blood. The CDR3 loop reads CASSPPSGETQYF. DNA for the CDR3: TGTGCCAGCAGTCCCCCTTCGGGAGAGACCCAGTACTTC.